This entry describes one T cell receptor (beta chain). As yet, its antigen is unknown. CDR1 LNHDA and CDR2 SQIVND come from the germline V gene (reference sequence). The CDR3 length is 16 residues. Trimming removed 7 bases at V and 0 bases at J, with 16 bases between. This entry belongs to a study of OX40 agonist ivuxolimab in advanced cancers. The data were produced by immunoSEQ multiplex PCR, yet TCRdb's version contains in-frame clones alone and is incomplete. The sample lists 40,000 to 45,000 clones, around 86% occurring once. Overall study findings and caveats: At doses 0.1 to 3.0 mg/kg, CD4+ and CD8+ clones expanded.

Material: CD4+ or CD8+ T cells sorted from blood, obtained in a trial of the OX40 agonist ivuxolimab. The source of this sequence is an adult with an advanced solid tumor such as melanoma, head and neck, liver or kidney cancer. This chain uses TRBV19 with TRBJ1-3; maybe TRBD1 (5 bases). Written as DNA, the CDR3 is TGTGCCAGTAACGACGAGGGGCGCCTCTCTGGAAACACCATATATTTT. This translates into CASNDEGRLSGNTIYF.